This T cell receptor beta chain is drawn from a study of T cells in Graves' hyperthyroidism and ophthalmopathy. Study outcomes and limitations: Model predictions of ophthalmopathy came a median 6.5 months before onset. Blood also carried most thyroid clonotypes expanded above 0.001.

If no ophthalmopathy progression occurred within 18 months, Graves' hyperthyroidism was stable. Subjects aged 18 to 65 presented with newly diagnosed hyperthyroidism of less than 2 months' duration. RNA transcripts yielded amplified TCR beta CDR3 regions. A set of HTBI primers served as the primers for a first-round RT-PCR of the TCR CDR3. One entry per CDR3 protein, called by TCRdb with MiXCR from the multiplex PCR reads. The data show under 400,000 distinct CDR3 sequences, with roughly a fifth seen just once and 50% held by the top ten. Germline CDR1 reads MDHEN; CDR2 reads SYDVKM. CDR3 length: 14 residues. The J segment lost 4 bases and the V segment lost 7 bases, leaving 5 bases of the junction unmatched. This clonotype was detected ten times or more. The antigen is unknown.

This clonotype was obtained from a woman aged 50 to 65 with Graves' hyperthyroidism. The sample comprised blood. This sequence joins TRBV28 and TRBJ2-7; 12 nucleotides match TRBD2. In DNA, the CDR3 is TGTGCCAGCATTGGACTAGCGGGAAGATACGAGCAGTACTTC. Amino acids: CASIGLAGRYEQYF.